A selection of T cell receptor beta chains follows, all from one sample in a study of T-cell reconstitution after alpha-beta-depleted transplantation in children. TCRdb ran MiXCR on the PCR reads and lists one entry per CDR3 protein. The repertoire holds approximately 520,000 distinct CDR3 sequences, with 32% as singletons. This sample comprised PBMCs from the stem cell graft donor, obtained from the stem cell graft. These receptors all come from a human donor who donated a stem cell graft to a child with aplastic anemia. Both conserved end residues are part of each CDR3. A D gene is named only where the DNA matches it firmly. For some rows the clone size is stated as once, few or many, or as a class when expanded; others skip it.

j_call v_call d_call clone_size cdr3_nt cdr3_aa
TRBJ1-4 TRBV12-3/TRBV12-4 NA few TGTGCCAGCAGCCTGGGGACCACAACTAATGAAAAACTGTTTTTT CASSLGTTTNEKLFF
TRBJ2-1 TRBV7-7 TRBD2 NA TGTGCCAGCAGCGCGGGGGGAGCTTTTTACAATGAGCAGTTCTTC CASSAGGAFYNEQFF
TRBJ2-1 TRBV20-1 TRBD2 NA TGCAAAACTAGCGGAAGCTCCTACAATGAGCAGTTCTTC CKTSGSSYNEQFF
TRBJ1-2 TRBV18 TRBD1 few TGTGCCAGCTCACCAGAAGGTGGACAGGGAAGATCCTATGGCTACACCTTC CASSPEGGQGRSYGYTF
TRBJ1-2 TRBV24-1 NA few TGTGCCACCAGTGATTCCTCTGCCGGGACACCTAAGGATTATGGCTACACCTTC CATSDSSAGTPKDYGYTF
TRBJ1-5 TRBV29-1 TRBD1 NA TGCAGCGTCGGGACAGGGGGCGAAGGCAATCAGCCCCAGCATTTT CSVGTGGEGNQPQHF
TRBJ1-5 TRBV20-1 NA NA TGCAGTGCTAGATCGGGACGGGACCCACGATCGCCCCAGCATTTT CSARSGRDPRSPQHF
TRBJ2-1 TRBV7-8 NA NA TGTGCCAGCAGCTTAGTCTCTGCGCGAAGCTCCTACAATGAGCAGTTCTTC CASSLVSARSSYNEQFF
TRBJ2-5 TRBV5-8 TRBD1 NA TGTGCCAGCAGCTTGCTATCGGGACAGGGGACGAAGACCCAGTACTTC CASSLLSGQGTKTQYF
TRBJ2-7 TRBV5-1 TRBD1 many TGCGCCAGCAGCCTGGGACAGGGGAGTTACGAGCAGTACTTC CASSLGQGSYEQYF
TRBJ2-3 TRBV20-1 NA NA TGCAGTGCTAGACGGGGGTCCGCTAGCACAGATACGCAGTATTTT CSARRGSASTDTQYF
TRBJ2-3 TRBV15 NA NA TGTGCCACCAGCAGGGATAGCACAGATACGCAGTATTTT CATSRDSTDTQYF
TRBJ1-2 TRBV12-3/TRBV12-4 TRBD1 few TGTGCCAGCAGTTTTAGACAGGGGAACGGCTACACCTTC CASSFRQGNGYTF
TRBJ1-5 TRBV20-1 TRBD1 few TGCAGTGCTAGTTGGACAGGGCCCCAGCCCCAGCATTTT CSASWTGPQPQHF
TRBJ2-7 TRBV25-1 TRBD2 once TGTGCCAGCAGAGCGGGGGGCGAGCAGTACTTC CASRAGGEQYF
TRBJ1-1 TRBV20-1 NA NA TGCAGTGCTAGCAAGAGCTTGAACACTGAAGCTTTCTTT CSASKSLNTEAFF
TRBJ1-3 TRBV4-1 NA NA TGCGCCAGCAGCCAAGATCGAGGCGTACACTCTGGAAACACCATATATTTT CASSQDRGVHSGNTIYF
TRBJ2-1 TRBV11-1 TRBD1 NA TGTGCCAGCAGCCCGACAGGGGCCATTACCCACCCCACCGGCAATGAGCAGTTCTTC CASSPTGAITHPTGNEQFF
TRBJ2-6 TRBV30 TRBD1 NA TGTGCCTGGACCATAGGGGGCTTTGGGGCCAACGTCCTGACTTTC CAWTIGGFGANVLTF
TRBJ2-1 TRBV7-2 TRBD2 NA TGTGCCAGCAGCTTAGGACGGGCGGGAGGGCCCTATGAGCAGTTCTTC CASSLGRAGGPYEQFF
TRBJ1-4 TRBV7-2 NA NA TGTGCCAGCACCCGGGCCTTTAATGAAAAACTGTTTTTT CASTRAFNEKLFF
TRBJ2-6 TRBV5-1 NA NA TGCGCCAGCAGCTTGGCCGGCTCTGGGGCCAACGGCCTGACTTTC CASSLAGSGANGLTF